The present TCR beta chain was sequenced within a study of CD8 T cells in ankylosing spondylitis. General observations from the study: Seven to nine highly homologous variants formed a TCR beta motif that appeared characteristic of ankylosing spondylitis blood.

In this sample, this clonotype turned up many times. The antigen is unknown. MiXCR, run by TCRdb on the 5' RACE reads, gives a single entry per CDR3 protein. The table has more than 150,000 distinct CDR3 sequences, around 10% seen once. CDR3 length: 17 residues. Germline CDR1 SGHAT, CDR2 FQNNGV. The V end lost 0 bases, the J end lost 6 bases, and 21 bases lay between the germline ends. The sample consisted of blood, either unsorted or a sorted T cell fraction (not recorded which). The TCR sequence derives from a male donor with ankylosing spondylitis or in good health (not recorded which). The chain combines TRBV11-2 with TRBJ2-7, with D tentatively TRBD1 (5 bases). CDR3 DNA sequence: TGTGCCAGCAGCTTAGATTTTACGTTATCCAGGGCAGCCGAGCAGTACTTC. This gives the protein CASSLDFTLSRAAEQYF. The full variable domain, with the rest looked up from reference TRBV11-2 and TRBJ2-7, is EAGVAQSPRYKIIEKRQSVAFWCNPISGHATLYWYQQILGQGPKLLIQFQNNGVVDDSQLPKDRFSAERLKGVDSTLKIQPAKLEDSAVYLCASSLDFTLSRAAEQYFGPGTRLTVT.